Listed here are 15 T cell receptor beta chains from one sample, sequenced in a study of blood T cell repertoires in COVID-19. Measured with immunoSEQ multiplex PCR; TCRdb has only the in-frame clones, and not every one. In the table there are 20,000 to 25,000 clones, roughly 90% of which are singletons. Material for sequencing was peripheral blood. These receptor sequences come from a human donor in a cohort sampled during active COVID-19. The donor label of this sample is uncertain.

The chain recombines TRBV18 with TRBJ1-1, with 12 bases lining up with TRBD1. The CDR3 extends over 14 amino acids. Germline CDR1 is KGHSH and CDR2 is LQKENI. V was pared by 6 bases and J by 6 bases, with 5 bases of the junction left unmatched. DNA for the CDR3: TGTGCCAGCTCTCCGGGACAGGGGGCCCCTGAAGCTTTCTTT. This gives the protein CASSPGQGAPEAFF.

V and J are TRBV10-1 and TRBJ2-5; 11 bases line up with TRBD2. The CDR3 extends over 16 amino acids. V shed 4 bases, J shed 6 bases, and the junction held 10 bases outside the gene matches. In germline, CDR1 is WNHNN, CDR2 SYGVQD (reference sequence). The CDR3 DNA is TGCGCCAGCAGTGGCCCGATAGCGGGAGGGCCTCAGACCCAGTACTTC. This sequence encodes CASSGPIAGGPQTQYF.

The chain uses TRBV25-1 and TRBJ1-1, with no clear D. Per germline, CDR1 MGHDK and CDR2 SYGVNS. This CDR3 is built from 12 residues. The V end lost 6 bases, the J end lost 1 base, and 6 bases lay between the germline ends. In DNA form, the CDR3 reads TGTGCCAGCAGCCTCGGGAACACTGAAGCTTTCTTT. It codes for CASSLGNTEAFF.

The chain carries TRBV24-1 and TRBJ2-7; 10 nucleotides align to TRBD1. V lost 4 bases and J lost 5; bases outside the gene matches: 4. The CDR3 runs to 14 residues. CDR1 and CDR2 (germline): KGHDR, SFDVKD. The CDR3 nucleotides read TGTGCCACCAGTGACCGGGACAGGGGCCACGAGCAGTACTTC. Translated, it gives CATSDRDRGHEQYF.

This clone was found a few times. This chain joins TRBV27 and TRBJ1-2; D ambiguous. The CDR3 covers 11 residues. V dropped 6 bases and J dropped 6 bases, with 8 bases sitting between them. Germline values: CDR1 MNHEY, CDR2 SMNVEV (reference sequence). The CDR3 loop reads CASRSPHGYTF. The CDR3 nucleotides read TGTGCCAGCAGATCCCCTCATGGCTACACCTTC.

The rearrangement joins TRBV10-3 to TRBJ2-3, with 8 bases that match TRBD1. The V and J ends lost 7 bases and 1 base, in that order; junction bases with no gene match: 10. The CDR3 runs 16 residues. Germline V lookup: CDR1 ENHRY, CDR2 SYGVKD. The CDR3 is CAINSQGAYGTDTQYF. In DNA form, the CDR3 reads TGTGCCATCAATAGCCAGGGGGCGTATGGCACAGATACGCAGTATTTT.

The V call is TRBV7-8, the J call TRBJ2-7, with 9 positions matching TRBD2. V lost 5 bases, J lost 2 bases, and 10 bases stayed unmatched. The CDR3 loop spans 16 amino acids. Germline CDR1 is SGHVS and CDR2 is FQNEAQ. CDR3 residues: CASSMGGAGGAYEQYF. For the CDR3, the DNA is TGTGCCAGCAGCATGGGGGGAGCGGGAGGAGCCTACGAGCAGTACTTC.

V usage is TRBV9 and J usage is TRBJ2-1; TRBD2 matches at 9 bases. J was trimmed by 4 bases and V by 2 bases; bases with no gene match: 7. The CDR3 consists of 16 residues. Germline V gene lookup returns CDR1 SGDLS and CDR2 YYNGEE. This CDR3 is CASSVRVAGEYNEQFF. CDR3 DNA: TGTGCCAGCAGCGTTCGGGTAGCGGGGGAATACAATGAGCAGTTCTTC.

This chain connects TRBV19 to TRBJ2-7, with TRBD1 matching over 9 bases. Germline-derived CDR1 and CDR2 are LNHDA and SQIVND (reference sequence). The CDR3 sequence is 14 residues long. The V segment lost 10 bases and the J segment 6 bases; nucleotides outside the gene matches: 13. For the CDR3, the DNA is TGTGCCACCACCCGGGACAGGGTATCTGGCGAGCAGTACTTC. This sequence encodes CATTRDRVSGEQYF.

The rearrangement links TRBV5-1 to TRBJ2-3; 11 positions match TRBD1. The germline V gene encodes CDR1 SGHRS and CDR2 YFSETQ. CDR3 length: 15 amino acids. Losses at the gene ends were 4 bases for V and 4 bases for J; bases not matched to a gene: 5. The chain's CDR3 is CASSRDRGSADTQYF. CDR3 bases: TGCGCCAGCAGCCGGGACAGGGGGTCAGCAGATACGCAGTATTTT.

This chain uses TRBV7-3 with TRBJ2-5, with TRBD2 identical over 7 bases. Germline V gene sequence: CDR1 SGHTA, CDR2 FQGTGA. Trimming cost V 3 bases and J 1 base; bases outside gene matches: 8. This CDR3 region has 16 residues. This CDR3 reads CASSFMPGTTQETQYF. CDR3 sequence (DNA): TGTGCCAGCAGCTTTATGCCCGGGACTACCCAAGAGACCCAGTACTTC.

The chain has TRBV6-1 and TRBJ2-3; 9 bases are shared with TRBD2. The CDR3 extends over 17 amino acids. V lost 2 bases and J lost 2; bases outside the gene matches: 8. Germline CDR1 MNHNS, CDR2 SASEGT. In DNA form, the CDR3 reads TGTGCCAGCAGTGAATCCCCTGCTAGCGGGACCACAGATACGCAGTATTTT. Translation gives CASSESPASGTTDTQYF.

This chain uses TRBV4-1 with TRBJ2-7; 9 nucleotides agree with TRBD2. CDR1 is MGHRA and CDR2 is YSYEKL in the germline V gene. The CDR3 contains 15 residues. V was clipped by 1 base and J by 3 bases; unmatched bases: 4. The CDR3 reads CASSQGLADHYEQYF. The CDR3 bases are TGCGCCAGCAGCCAAGGACTAGCGGACCACTACGAGCAGTACTTC.

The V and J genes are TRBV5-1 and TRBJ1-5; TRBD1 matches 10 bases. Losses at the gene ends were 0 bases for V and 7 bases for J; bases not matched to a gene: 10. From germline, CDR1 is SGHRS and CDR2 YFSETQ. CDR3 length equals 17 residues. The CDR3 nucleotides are TGCGCCAGCAGCTTGGACCCTCCCGGACAGGGGGACCAGCCCCAGCATTTT. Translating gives CASSLDPPGQGDQPQHF.

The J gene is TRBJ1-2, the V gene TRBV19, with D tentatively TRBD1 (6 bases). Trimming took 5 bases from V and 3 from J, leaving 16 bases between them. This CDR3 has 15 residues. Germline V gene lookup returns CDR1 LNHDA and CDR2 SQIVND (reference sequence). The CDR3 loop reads CASSHRQGSDYGYTF. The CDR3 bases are TGTGCCAGTAGTCATCGGCAGGGGTCAGACTATGGCTACACCTTC.